The T cell receptor beta chain described here comes from a study of shared clonotypes between healthy human individuals. Germline loops: CDR1 SGHAT, CDR2 FQNNGV. The CDR3 spans 15 residues. The V gene lost 5 bases and the J gene lost 7 bases, with 20 bases spanning the gap. Profiled with immunoSEQ multiplex PCR; TCRdb holds only in-frame clones, not every one. This table holds approximately 530,000 clones, about 96% found once. The gene calls are TRBV11-2 and TRBJ2-5; D unresolved. The TCR sequence derives from a woman between 25 and 40 years old in good health. The specimen sequenced was naive CD4+ T cells sorted from blood. Documented subset: CD45RA+ positively selected. The DNA for the CDR3 is TGTGCCAGCAGCCTGCCTGCGTCGCCGTCCCGGACCCAGTACTTC. It codes for CASSLPASPSRTQYF.